The clone carrying this TCR beta chain came up a few times. Its antigen remains unidentified. The PCR employed 60 Vbeta primers together with 13 Jbeta primers. Generated by immunoSEQ multiplex PCR, the TCRdb table keeps only in-frame clones and is missing some. The profile shows 130,000 or so clones, approximately 72% of them singletons. CDR1 and CDR2 (germline): MNHEY, SMNVEV (reference sequence). V was clipped by 3 bases and J by 2 bases, with 15 bases between them. CDR3 length equals 16 residues. These data belong to a study of cytomegalovirus exposure and HLA in healthy donors. Study-wide results and caveats: As confirmed in vitro, a few CMV-associated chains were specific for CMV antigens. In a later analysis, a missense DCLRE1C variant was linked to TCR beta V- and J-gene trimming.

This TCR derives from a woman in her sixties in good health and CMV-seronegative. The sequenced sample was PBMCs. The chain joins TRBV27 to TRBJ2-3; no reliable D call. The CDR3 protein is CASSFLLGTFTDTQYF. The CDR3 DNA reads TGTGCCAGCAGTTTCCTCTTGGGCACCTTCACAGATACGCAGTATTTT.